This T cell receptor beta chain was captured by sequencing in a study of blood T cells in healthy people across ages. A second PCR of about 7 to 12 cycles used a sample-barcoded 5' primer and a J-beta primer mix. TCRdb passed the 5' RACE reads through MiXCR, listing each CDR3 protein once. The sample carries 1.5 million to 2 million distinct CDR3 sequences, approximately 30% recorded once. A note on this clonotype: It may be a read error: a sequence one base away is much more abundant.

The sequence derives from a woman under 40 in good health. Sequenced material: blood.

The CDR3 DNA sequence: TGCAGGGCTAGGGACAAAACTCGCTATGACGAGCAGTTCTTC. Translation: CRARDKTRYDEQFF. This rearrangement joins TRBV20-1 to TRBJ2-1, with a tentative D call TRBD1 (6 bases). CDR1 is DFQATT, CDR2 SNEGSKA, per germline (reference sequence). CDR3 length equals 14 residues.